The 15 T cell receptor beta chains below all came from one sample that was sequenced in a study of control samples from healthy donors and cancer patients. TCRdb's table, derived via immunoSEQ multiplex PCR, lists solely in-frame clones and lacks some. This table holds roughly 450,000 clones, roughly 90% found once. The sequenced material came from PBMCs. These receptors came from a man aged 35 to 55 with head and neck cancer.

This sequence joins TRBV18 and TRBJ2-1, with 10 bases identical to TRBD1. This CDR3 comprises 15 residues. Per germline, CDR1 KGHSH and CDR2 LQKENI. The V segment lost 5 bases and the J segment 2 bases; nucleotides outside the gene matches: 3. DNA for the CDR3: TGTGCCAGCTCATCCGGGACAGGGGCCTACAATGAGCAGTTCTTC. Protein sequence: CASSSGTGAYNEQFF.

V and J are TRBV28 and TRBJ2-3, with TRBD2 identical over 11 bases. In germline, CDR1 is MDHEN, CDR2 SYDVKM. This CDR3 has 18 residues. J was trimmed by 2 bases and V by 6 bases; bases with no gene match: 13. Here the CDR3 reads CASRGGTPGLAATDTQYF. As DNA, the CDR3 is TGTGCCAGCAGAGGAGGGACACCGGGACTAGCGGCCACAGATACGCAGTATTTT.

DNA of the CDR3: TGTGCCAGCAGTTGGGGAGGCCAGCGGGGCTACACCTTC. Translating it yields CASSWGGQRGYTF. This sequence joins TRBV27 and TRBJ1-2; D remains unclear. V was clipped by 4 bases and J by 8 bases, with 14 bases between them. Germline V CDR1 and CDR2: MNHEY, SMNVEV (reference sequence). CDR3 length: 13 residues.

Regarding this clone: Other nucleotide sequences in the sample specify the same CDR3. The chain joins TRBV9 to TRBJ2-2, with 10 bases matching TRBD1. The V and J ends lost 4 bases and 4 bases, in that order; junction bases with no gene match: 4. The CDR3 consists of 15 residues. Germline V gene data show CDR1 as SGDLS and CDR2 as YYNGEE. CDR3 protein: CASSTRTGGTGELFF. DNA of the CDR3: TGTGCCAGCAGCACCCGGACAGGGGGCACCGGGGAGCTGTTTTTT.

The gene calls are TRBV5-1 and TRBJ2-6; the D gene is possibly TRBD1 (6 bases). The CDR3 runs to 18 residues. CDR1 and CDR2 from the germline V gene are SGHRS and YFSETQ. With 1 base removed from V and 0 bases from J, the gap between germline ends came to 14 bases. The CDR3 loop is CASSLTGQSFSGANVLTF. The CDR3 coding sequence is TGCGCCAGCAGCTTGACCGGACAGAGTTTCTCTGGGGCCAACGTCCTGACTTTC. Based on the CDR3 plus reference TRBV5-1 and TRBJ2-6, the full variable domain is KAGVTQTPRYLIKTRGQQVTLSCSPISGHRSVSWYQQTPGQGLQFLFEYFSETQRNKGNFPGRFSGRQFSNSRSEMNVSTLELGDSALYLCASSLTGQSFSGANVLTFGAGSRLTVL.

The V and J genes are TRBV18 and TRBJ2-1; D not certain. Between the trimmed V and J ends, which lost 2 bases and 0 bases, there was a span of 14 bases. CDR1 is KGHSH, CDR2 LQKENI, per germline. The CDR3 is 17 amino acids. The CDR3, as DNA: TGTGCCAGCTCACCAGGCGCTGGCCCCAGCTCCTACAATGAGCAGTTCTTC. It encodes CASSPGAGPSSYNEQFF.

The rearrangement uses TRBV29-1 and TRBJ2-7; perhaps TRBD2 as D (7 bases). The V end was cut by 7 bases, the J end by 4 bases, with 14 bases between. Germline-derived CDR1 and CDR2 are SQVTM and ANQGSEA. The CDR3 is 12 amino acids. The DNA for the CDR3 is TGCAGCGCACTAGGGGGGGCGTACGAGCAGTACTTC. This sequence encodes CSALGGAYEQYF.

This clone was detected once. The chain recombines TRBV19 with TRBJ2-3; 7 bases fit TRBD2. Looked up from germline, CDR1 is LNHDA and CDR2 is SQIVND (reference sequence). This CDR3 region has 12 residues. The J segment lost 3 bases and the V segment lost 7 bases, leaving 1 base of the junction unmatched. The DNA of the CDR3 is TGTGCCAGTATGGGGGGGACAGATACGCAGTATTTT. Translated: CASMGGTDTQYF.

V is TRBV4-3 and J is TRBJ1-1, with D unresolved. Per germline, CDR1 LGHNA and CDR2 YSLEER. The CDR3 runs 13 residues. The V and J ends lost 1 base and 1 base respectively, with 4 bases between them. As DNA, the CDR3 is TGCGCCAGCAGCCAAGGAGGGAACACTGAAGCTTTCTTT. As protein: CASSQGGNTEAFF.

The chain employs TRBV3-1 (or the pseudogene TRBV3-2) and TRBJ2-2, with 12 bases that match TRBD1. J gave up 7 bases and V 6 bases, and 12 bases lay outside the gene matches. The CDR3 contains 17 residues. Per germline, CDR1 LGHDT and CDR2 YNNKEL (reference sequence). In DNA form, the CDR3 reads TGTGCCAGCAGTCCAGGCCTGGGACAGGGGGCTGGCGGGGAGCTGTTTTTT. Translated, it gives CASSPGLGQGAGGELFF.

This clone was counted a few times. Other DNA sequences from this sample encode an identical CDR3 as well. The J gene is TRBJ2-2, the V gene TRBV7-3; D is perhaps TRBD1 (7 bases). Germline CDR1 SGHTA, CDR2 FQGTGA. The ends were cut back, 2 bases at V and 3 bases at J, with 16 bases in the middle. The CDR3 has 17 residues. The CDR3, as DNA: TGTGCCAGCAGCTTAGGGGGCGGAGGGGGCGACACCGGGGAGCTGTTTTTT. Translation: CASSLGGGGGDTGELFF.

This chain connects TRBV28 to TRBJ1-6; 7 bases match TRBD1. Trimming took 6 bases from V and 5 from J; bases not matched to a gene: 7. The CDR3 covers 15 residues. Germline assignment: CDR1 MDHEN and CDR2 SYDVKM. In DNA form, the CDR3 reads TGTGCCAGCAGCCCTCCGGGACAGAATAATTCACCCCTCCACTTT. Protein sequence: CASSPPGQNNSPLHF.

This rearrangement joins TRBV5-4 to TRBJ2-1, with D unclear. V gave up 2 bases and J gave up 4 bases, with 10 bases separating them. Germline assignment: CDR1 SGHNT and CDR2 YYREEE (reference sequence). This CDR3 contains 14 residues. CDR3 nucleotide sequence: TGTGCCAGCAGCTTCGTCGCCCAGTACAATGAGCAGTTCTTC. It translates to CASSFVAQYNEQFF.

This rearrangement joins TRBV19 to TRBJ1-1; no firm D call. There are 12 residues in the CDR3. Per the germline V gene, CDR1 is LNHDA and CDR2 is SQIVND (reference sequence). V gave up 2 bases and J gave up 8 bases, with 9 bases separating them. The CDR3 region has the DNA TGTGCCAGTAGTATACTTAACAGAGAAGCTTTCTTT. This translates into CASSILNREAFF.

The table lists this clone with a count of one. The DNA of the CDR3 is TGTGCCAGCAGTCCCCAGGGAGGCACTGAAGCTTTCTTT. This gives the protein CASSPQGGTEAFF. The chain recombines TRBV6-6 with TRBJ1-1, with D possibly matching TRBD1 (5 bases). The CDR3 has 13 amino acids. Germline V gene lookup returns CDR1 MNHNY and CDR2 SVGAGI (reference sequence). V was shortened by 5 bases and J by 4 bases, with 11 bases between the two germline ends.